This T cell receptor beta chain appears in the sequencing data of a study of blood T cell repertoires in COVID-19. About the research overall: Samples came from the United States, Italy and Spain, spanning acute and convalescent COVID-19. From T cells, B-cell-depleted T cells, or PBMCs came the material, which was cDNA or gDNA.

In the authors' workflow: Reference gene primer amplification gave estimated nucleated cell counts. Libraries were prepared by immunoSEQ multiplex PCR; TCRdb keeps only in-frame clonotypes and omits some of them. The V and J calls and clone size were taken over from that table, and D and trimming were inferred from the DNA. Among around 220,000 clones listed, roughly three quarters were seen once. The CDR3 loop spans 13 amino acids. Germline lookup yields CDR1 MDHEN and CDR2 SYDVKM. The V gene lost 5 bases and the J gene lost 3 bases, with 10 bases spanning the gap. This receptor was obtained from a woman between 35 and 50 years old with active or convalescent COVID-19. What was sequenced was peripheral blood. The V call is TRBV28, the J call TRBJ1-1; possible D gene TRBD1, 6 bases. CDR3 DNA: TGTGCCAGCAGTCTGGGGGGGCACACTGAAGCTTTCTTT. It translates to CASSLGGHTEAFF.